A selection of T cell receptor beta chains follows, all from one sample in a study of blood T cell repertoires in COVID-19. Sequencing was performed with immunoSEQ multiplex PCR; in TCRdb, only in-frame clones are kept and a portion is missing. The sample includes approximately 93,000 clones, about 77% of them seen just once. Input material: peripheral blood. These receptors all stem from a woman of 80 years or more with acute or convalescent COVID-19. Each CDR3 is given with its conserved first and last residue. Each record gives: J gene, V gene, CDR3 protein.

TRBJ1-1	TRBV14	CASSQDKGYWGETEAFF
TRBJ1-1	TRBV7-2	CASSVRQAGDTEAFF
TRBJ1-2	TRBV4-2	CASSQGGQGDNYGYTF
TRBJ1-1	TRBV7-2	CASSQSGGTITEAFF
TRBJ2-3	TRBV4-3	CASSRGLAGGPWADTQYF
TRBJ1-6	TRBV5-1	CASSRDRDSPLHF
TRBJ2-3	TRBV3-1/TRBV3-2	CASSQDAVAGRTQYF
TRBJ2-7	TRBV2	CASSAPFAYEQYF
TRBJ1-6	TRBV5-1	CASSRIQQGSSANSPLHF
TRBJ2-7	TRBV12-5	CASGPAPRDTTYEQYF
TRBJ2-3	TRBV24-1	CATSGGGSTDTQYF
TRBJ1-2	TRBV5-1	CASSEGRGQGRGYTF
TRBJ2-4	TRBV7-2	CASSLAALANIQYF
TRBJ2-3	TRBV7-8	CASSRNLLSDTQYF
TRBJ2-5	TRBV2	CASSAVTLKETQYF
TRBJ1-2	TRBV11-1	CASSSFLGTGDGYTF
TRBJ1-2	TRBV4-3	CASSQERGGYGYTF
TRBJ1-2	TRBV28	CASSRETGNGYTF
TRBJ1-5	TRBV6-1	CASSDQGGWIQPQHF
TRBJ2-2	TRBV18	CASSQGASNTGELFF
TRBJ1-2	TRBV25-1	CASSESRGRGGALYGYTF
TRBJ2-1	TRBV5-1	CASRTTSGAYNEQFF
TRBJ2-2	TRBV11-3	CASSPGLAGGTGELFF
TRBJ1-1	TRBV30	CAWSQRTGSAFF
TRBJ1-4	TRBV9	CASSVGGYNEKLFF
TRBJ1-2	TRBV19	CASSIGVPPDYGYTF
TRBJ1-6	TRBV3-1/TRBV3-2	CASRPRDTLTLHF
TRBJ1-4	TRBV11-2	CASSGGGREKLFF
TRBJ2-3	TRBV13	CASSLGLTSDSDTQYF
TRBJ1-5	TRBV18	CASSGGLDQPQHF
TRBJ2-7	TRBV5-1	CASSLDGGFEQYF
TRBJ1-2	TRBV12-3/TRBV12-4	CASSSSGYGYTF
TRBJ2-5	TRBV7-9	CASSLVRVSRVPKETQYF
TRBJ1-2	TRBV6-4	CASSDPTGNYGYTF
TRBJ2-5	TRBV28	CASSSGQTKETQYF
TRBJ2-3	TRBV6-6	CASSYSLSTDTQYF
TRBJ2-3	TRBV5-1	CASSPGTGGGTDTQYF
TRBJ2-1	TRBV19	CASSIGGHPSYNEQFF